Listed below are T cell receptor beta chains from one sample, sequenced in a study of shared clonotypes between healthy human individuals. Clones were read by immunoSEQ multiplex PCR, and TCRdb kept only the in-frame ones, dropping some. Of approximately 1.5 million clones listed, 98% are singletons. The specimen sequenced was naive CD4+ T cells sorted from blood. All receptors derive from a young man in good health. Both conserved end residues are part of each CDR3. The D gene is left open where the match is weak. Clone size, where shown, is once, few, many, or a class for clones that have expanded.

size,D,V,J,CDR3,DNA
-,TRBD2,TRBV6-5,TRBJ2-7,CASRSLAGVWPEQYF,TGTGCCAGCAGATCACTAGCGGGAGTATGGCCCGAGCAGTACTTC
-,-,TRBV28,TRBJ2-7,CASSLGGGPSYEQYF,TGTGCCAGCAGTTTGGGGGGAGGTCCTTCCTACGAGCAGTACTTC
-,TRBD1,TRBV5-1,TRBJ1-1,CASSPGTGRTEAFF,TGCGCCAGCAGCCCCGGGACAGGGAGAACTGAAGCTTTCTTT
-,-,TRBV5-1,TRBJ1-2,CASSFLEGYGYTF,TGCGCCAGCAGCTTCCTAGAGGGCTATGGCTACACCTTC
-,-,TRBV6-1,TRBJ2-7,CASTSGPVYEQYF,TGTGCCAGCACCTCAGGACCGGTCTACGAGCAGTACTTC
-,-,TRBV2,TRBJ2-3,CASSESRSTDTQYF,TGTGCCAGCAGTGAGAGCAGAAGCACAGATACGCAGTATTTT
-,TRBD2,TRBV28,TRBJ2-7,CASLGSGSSYEQYF,TGTGCCAGCCTCGGTAGCGGGAGCTCCTACGAGCAGTACTTC
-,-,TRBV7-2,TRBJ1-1,CASSLVIPSEAFF,TGTGCCAGCAGCTTAGTTATCCCATCCGAAGCTTTCTTT
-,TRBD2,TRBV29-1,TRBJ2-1,CSDEGTSGGSAQFF,TGCAGCGACGAAGGCACTAGCGGGGGCTCCGCGCAGTTCTTC
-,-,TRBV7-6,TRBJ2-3,CASSLWADEDTQYF,TGTGCCAGCAGCTTATGGGCAGATGAAGATACGCAGTATTTT
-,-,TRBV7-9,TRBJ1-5,CASSFSPRDGSNQPQHF,TGTGCCAGCAGCTTTTCACCCCGGGACGGCAGCAATCAGCCCCAGCATTTT
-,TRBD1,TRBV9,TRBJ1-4,CASSARQGVNEKLFF,TGTGCCAGCAGCGCGAGACAGGGGGTTAATGAAAAACTGTTTTTT
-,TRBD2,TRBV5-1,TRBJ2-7,CASSLGLAGVLSYEQYF,TGCGCCAGCTCATTAGGACTAGCGGGAGTCCTAAGCTACGAGCAGTACTTC
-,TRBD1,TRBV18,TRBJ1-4,CASSRQGYNEKLFF,TGTGCCAGCTCACGACAGGGTTATAATGAAAAACTGTTTTTT
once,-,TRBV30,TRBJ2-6,CAWSLPGYGANVLTF,TGTGCCTGGAGTCTCCCGGGGTACGGGGCCAACGTCCTGACTTTC
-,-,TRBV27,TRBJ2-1,CASSSSVNSYNEQFF,TGTGCCAGCAGTTCCTCAGTTAACTCCTACAATGAGCAGTTCTTC
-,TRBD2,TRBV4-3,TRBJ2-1,CASSQDKSGRGLF,TGCGCCAGCAGCCAAGATAAAAGCGGGAGAGGTCTCTTC
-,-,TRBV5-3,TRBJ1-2,CARSSRQEAIRIYGYTF,TGTGCCAGAAGCTCCAGACAGGAGGCTATCCGGATCTATGGCTACACCTTC
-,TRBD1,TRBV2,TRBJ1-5,CASSAGQGSQPQHF,TGTGCCAGCAGCGCTGGACAGGGTAGTCAGCCCCAGCATTTT
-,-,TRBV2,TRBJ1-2,CASSEVGQFYGYTF,TGTGCCAGCAGTGAAGTAGGACAGTTCTATGGCTACACCTTC
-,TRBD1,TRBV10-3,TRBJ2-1,CATRGGQGYNEQFF,TGTGCCACCAGGGGGGGACAGGGGTACAATGAGCAGTTCTTC
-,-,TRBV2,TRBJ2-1,CASSVDALPHNEQFF,TGTGCCAGCAGTGTGGACGCCCTCCCCCACAATGAGCAGTTCTTC
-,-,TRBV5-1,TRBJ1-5,CASSLVPDQPQHF,TGCGCCAGCAGCTTGGTCCCAGATCAGCCCCAGCATTTT
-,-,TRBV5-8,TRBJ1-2,CASSLLGTGASYGYTF,TGTGCCAGCAGCTTGCTCGGGACCGGGGCGAGCTATGGCTACACCTTC
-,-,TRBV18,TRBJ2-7,CASSPTSDLSYEQYF,TGTGCCAGCTCACCAACGTCGGATCTTTCCTACGAGCAGTACTTC
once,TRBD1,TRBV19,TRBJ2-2,CASSIHGQGTTGELFF,TGTGCCAGTAGTATCCACGGACAGGGTACGACCGGGGAGCTGTTTTTT
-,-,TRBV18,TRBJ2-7,CASSPRLGGTYEQYF,TGTGCCAGCTCACCGAGGCTAGGGGGTACCTACGAGCAGTACTTC
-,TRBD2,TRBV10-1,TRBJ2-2,CASNPGLPTGELFF,TGCGCCAGCAACCCGGGACTACCGACCGGGGAGCTGTTTTTT
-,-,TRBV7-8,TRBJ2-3,CASSTSLGGLTDTQYF,TGTGCCAGCAGCACATCGCTCGGGGGGCTAACAGATACGCAGTATTTT
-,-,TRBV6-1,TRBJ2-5,CASSEARLDQETQYF,TGTGCCAGCAGCGAAGCGCGGCTAGACCAAGAGACCCAGTACTTC
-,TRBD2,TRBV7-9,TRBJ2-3,CASSRGGLAGDTDTQYF,TGTGCCAGCAGCAGAGGGGGACTAGCGGGAGACACAGATACGCAGTATTTT
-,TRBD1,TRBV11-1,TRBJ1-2,CASSPRGQGWNGYTF,TGTGCCAGCAGCCCACGGGGACAGGGGTGGAATGGCTACACCTTC